This TCR beta chain is from a study of T cells in Graves' hyperthyroidism and ophthalmopathy. RNA transcripts served as the template for amplifying TCR beta CDR3 regions. The TCR CDR3 was amplified in a first-round RT-PCR using the HTBI primer set. TCRdb fed the multiplex PCR reads into MiXCR, producing one record per CDR3 protein. The sample gives 550,000 to 800,000 distinct CDR3 sequences, roughly a sixth of which show up once; roughly 16% is in the top ten. A few counts support this clonotype. Germline CDR1 and CDR2: ENHRY and SYGVKD. V was cut by 0 bases and J by 3 bases, with 18 bases left in between. The CDR3 is 17 residues long.

The sample comprised blood. This clonotype was sampled from a man aged 50 to 59 with Graves' hyperthyroidism. The chain joins TRBV10-3 to TRBJ2-7, with D possibly being TRBD1 (5 bases). The CDR3 is CAISESMTAHQIYEQYF. The DNA of the CDR3 is TGTGCCATCAGTGAGTCGATGACAGCTCATCAAATCTACGAGCAGTACTTC.